This T cell receptor beta chain was recorded in a study of T cell changes during pregnancy in multiple sclerosis. The method was immunoSEQ multiplex PCR; TCRdb's version includes in-frame clones alone and lacks a portion of them. The repertoire includes 40,000 or so clones, 90% of them detected once, and 0.47% sits in the top ten. CDR1 is MRHNA and CDR2 is SNTAGT in the germline V gene. This CDR3 contains 14 residues. Trimming cost V 6 bases and J 4 bases, with 10 bases left between them. The starting material was CD4+ T cells from peripheral blood mononuclear cells, obtained in the first trimester of pregnancy. The chain carries TRBV6-4 and TRBJ2-6; perhaps TRBD2 as D (5 bases). This clonotype was sampled from a female donor in good health, enrolled as a control in a pregnancy study. The CDR3 loop reads CASSLASGANVLTF. CDR3 sequence (DNA): TGTGCCAGCAGCCTGGCTAGCGGGGCCAACGTCCTGACTTTC.